This T cell receptor (beta chain) was recorded in a study of shared clonotypes between healthy human individuals. Overall study: Each donor had three CD4 naive, three CD4 memory, two CD8 naive and one CD8 memory plate.

In the naive CD8 group, cells lacked CD45RO and were positively selected for CCR7, so terminally differentiated effector memory CD45RA+ cells were left out. The repertoire was sequenced with immunoSEQ multiplex PCR; TCRdb's copy has only in-frame clones and lacks some. The table has 800,000 to 950,000 clones, around 96% seen once. The CDR3 consists of 17 residues. CDR1 is MGHDK and CDR2 is SYGVNS in the germline V gene. The V end was cut by 1 base, the J end by 1 base, with 17 bases between. The rearrangement links TRBV25-1 to TRBJ2-7; D remains ambiguous. What was sequenced was naive CD8+ T cells sorted from blood. This receptor was identified in a man aged 30 to 45 in good health. The CDR3 sequence is CASSELRPGVGSYEQYF. The DNA for the CDR3 is TGTGCCAGCAGTGAATTAAGGCCTGGGGTTGGGTCCTACGAGCAGTACTTC.